These T cell receptor beta chains were read from a single sample in a study of tumor-infiltrating lymphocytes in primary liver carcinoma. Each CDR3 protein gets one entry after TCRdb re-called the multiplex PCR reads with MiXCR. The sample contains roughly 120,000 distinct CDR3 sequences, approximately 70% of which appear only once. Sample: liver tumor tissue from sampling region 1. Source of these receptors: an older woman with primary liver carcinoma and hepatitis B virus infection. Both conserved end residues are part of each CDR3. Each record gives: D gene, J gene, clone size, CDR3 length, V gene, CDR3 DNA, CDR3 protein. The D gene is left open where the match is weak. Size values are once, few and many counts, or a class for expanded clones, and some rows have none.

TRBD1 | TRBJ1-2 | many | 15 | TRBV5-8 | TGTGCCAGCAGCTTGATCACAGGGGGCGACTATGGCTACACCTTC | CASSLITGGDYGYTF
- | TRBJ2-4 | - | 17 | TRBV11-2 | TGTGCCAGTAGCTTAGTGCAGGGGATGGGCGTCAAAAGCATTCAGTACTTC | CASSLVQGMGVKSIQYF
TRBD2 | TRBJ2-2 | - | 15 | TRBV5-6 | TGTGCCGGCAGCCAAGGGACTAGCCGGGCCGGGGAGCTGTTTTTT | CAGSQGTSRAGELFF
- | TRBJ2-2 | many | 15 | TRBV29-1 | TGCAGCGTTAAACAAGGACAGTACGAGACCGGGGAGCTGTTTTTT | CSVKQGQYETGELFF
- | TRBJ1-4 | few | 16 | TRBV4-1 | TGCGCCAGCAGCCAAGATCGGGGGGGCGCGTCTGAAAAACTGTTTTTT | CASSQDRGGASEKLFF
- | TRBJ2-1 | few | 12 | TRBV29-1 | TGCTGCGTCCGGGACATGGTCAATGAGCAGTTCTTC | CCVRDMVNEQFF
TRBD2 | TRBJ2-2 | - | 18 | TRBV11-3 | TGTGCCAGCAGCGAGGGGCTAGCGGGAGGGCAAAGGACCGTGGAGCTGTTTTTT | CASSEGLAGGQRTVELFF
- | TRBJ2-5 | - | 13 | TRBV25-1 | TGTGCCAGCGGTGCCCAGGGGGGGAAGACCCAGTACTTC | CASGAQGGKTQYF
TRBD1 | TRBJ2-1 | many | 13 | TRBV12-3/TRBV12-4 | TGTGCCAGCACCACGGACAGGGGCAATGAGCAGTTCTTC | CASTTDRGNEQFF
- | TRBJ2-6 | - | 15 | TRBV6-5 | TGTGCCAGCAATTTAGACGGGTCTGGGGCCAACGTCCTCACTTTC | CASNLDGSGANVLTF
- | TRBJ2-5 | - | 9 | TRBV20-1 | TGCAGTGCCGGGAAGACCCAGTACTTC | CSAGKTQYF
- | TRBJ2-7 | - | 13 | TRBV24-1 | TGTGCCACCAGTGACGCGAACAGATACGATCAATACTTC | CATSDANRYDQYF
TRBD2 | TRBJ2-3 | - | 15 | TRBV11-1 | TGTGCCAGCAGCTTCCTGGGAGGGCGAGCAGACACGCAGTATTTT | CASSFLGGRADTQYF
- | TRBJ1-4 | - | 14 | TRBV14 | TGTGCCAGCAGCCACCCTGCAAGTAATGAAAAACTGTTTTTT | CASSHPASNEKLFF
- | TRBJ2-7 | - | 15 | TRBV6-2/TRBV6-3 | TGTGCCAGCATCAAGGCTAGCTGGAGGTCGTACGAGCGGTACTTC | CASIKASWRSYERYF
TRBD1 | TRBJ2-7 | few | 15 | TRBV6-1 | TGTGCCAGCAGTCCCGAAGCCGGGACAGCTTACGAGCAGTACTTC | CASSPEAGTAYEQYF
- | TRBJ1-1 | - | 11 | TRBV11-2 | TGTGCCAGCAGCTCTCACACTGAAGCTGTCTTT | CASSSHTEAVF
TRBD2 | TRBJ2-3 | - | 16 | TRBV5-1 | TGCGCCAGCAGCTTGGATACTAGCGGGGGCACAGATACGCAGTATTTT | CASSLDTSGGTDTQYF
- | TRBJ1-6 | many | 11 | TRBV28 | TGTGCCAGCAGCCGGACAGTTCGCCTCCACTTT | CASSRTVRLHF
- | TRBJ1-5 | many | 17 | TRBV4-1 | TGCGCCAGCAGCCAAGTACAACAGGGCGGGCGATGGCAGCCCCAGCATTTT | CASSQVQQGGRWQPQHF
- | TRBJ2-1 | - | 17 | TRBV11-3 | TGTGCCAGCAACTCCCGGTGGGCGCGGACCATGGGCAATGAACAGTTCTTC | CASNSRWARTMGNEQFF
- | TRBJ1-2 | - | 15 | TRBV11-2 | TGTGCCAGCAGCTTTAGCGGACAGCGTAACTATAGCTACATCTTC | CASSFSGQRNYSYIF
TRBD1 | TRBJ2-1 | many | 13 | TRBV29-1 | TGCAGCGTTCCCGGGACAGGGGGGAATGAGCAGTTCTTC | CSVPGTGGNEQFF
TRBD2 | TRBJ2-5 | once | 13 | TRBV6-2/TRBV6-3 | TGTGCCAACAGTAAGCGGGAGTGGGAGGCCCAGTACTTC | CANSKREWEAQYF
- | TRBJ2-7 | - | 12 | TRBV5-1 | TGCGCCAGCAGCGGGACCCTGTACGAGCAGTACTTC | CASSGTLYEQYF
TRBD2 | TRBJ2-3 | few | 14 | TRBV28 | TGTGCCAGCAGTTTTCGGACGAGCGGGAGGGCCCTCGGTTTT | CASSFRTSGRALGF
TRBD2 | TRBJ2-1 | once | 13 | TRBV4-1 | TGCGCCAACAGCCAAGGCTGGGAGGGAGCGGAGTTCTTC | CANSQGWEGAEFF
- | TRBJ2-7 | - | 14 | TRBV6-2/TRBV6-3 | TGTGACAGCAGTTACTCCTATGGATGGCGCGAGCAGTACTTC | CDSSYSYGWREQYF
- | TRBJ1-5 | - | 13 | TRBV12-3/TRBV12-4 | TGTGCCAGCACTCCCGGGGCATTGCAGCCCCATTATTTT | CASTPGALQPHYF
- | TRBJ2-5 | - | 15 | TRBV28 | TGTGCCAGCGAAAAAAACAGGTTCCTTCAAGAGACCCAGTACTTC | CASEKNRFLQETQYF
- | TRBJ2-5 | medium-sized | 16 | TRBV11-2 | TGTGCCAGCAGCTTCGGCTGGACCAGGCGGGAAGAGACCCAGTACTTC | CASSFGWTRREETQYF
- | TRBJ1-5 | once | 12 | TRBV28 | TGTGCCGGATGTAAAGTCAATCAGCCCCAGCATTTT | CAGCKVNQPQHF
- | TRBJ1-6 | many | 12 | TRBV6-5 | TGTGCCAGCACGAGACGAAACGGACCCCTCCACTTT | CASTRRNGPLHF
- | TRBJ2-3 | many | 13 | TRBV29-1 | TGCAGCGTTTCGGCGGGAAGGGCAGATACGCAGTATTTT | CSVSAGRADTQYF
- | TRBJ2-1 | - | 15 | TRBV28 | TGTGCCAGCAGTTATGGGGGGTCTTCCTGTAATGAACAGTTCTTC | CASSYGGSSCNEQFF
- | TRBJ2-3 | few | 15 | TRBV5-1 | TGCGCCAGCAGCTTGGGCGTAGTACCCACAGATACGCAGTATTTT | CASSLGVVPTDTQYF
- | TRBJ1-2 | few | 13 | TRBV6-6 | TGTGCCAGCAGTCCCCATCAGCCCTCGGGCTACACCTTC | CASSPHQPSGYTF
- | TRBJ1-2 | few | 12 | TRBV28 | TGTGCCAGCAGTTTATGGGCAGATGGCTACACCTTC | CASSLWADGYTF
- | TRBJ2-3 | - | 14 | TRBV11-2 | TGTGCCGGCAGCATAGGAAACCTTCGAGATACGCAGTATTTT | CAGSIGNLRDTQYF
TRBD1 | TRBJ2-7 | few | 14 | TRBV28 | TGTGCCAGCAGCACCAACAGGGGGCTGTACGAGCAGTACTTC | CASSTNRGLYEQYF
TRBD1 | TRBJ2-1 | many | 17 | TRBV5-1 | TGCGCCAGCAGCTTGCCCCAGACAGGGGCGGCTAGCAGTGAGCAGTTCTTC | CASSLPQTGAASSEQFF
TRBD1 | TRBJ2-1 | many | 16 | TRBV10-3 | TGTGCCATCAGTGGACCGGGACAGGGGGACTACAATGAGCAGTTCTTC | CAISGPGQGDYNEQFF